The rows below give T cell receptor beta chains drawn from one sample of a study of spatial heterogeneity in lung cancer. MiXCR, run by TCRdb on the 5' RACE reads, gives a single entry per CDR3 protein. The sample lists around 48,000 distinct CDR3 sequences, approximately 5.3% occurring once. This specimen was PBMCs, taken at surgery. The receptors stem from a male donor with early-stage non-small cell lung cancer. Both conserved end residues are part of each CDR3. D genes are given only for firm matches. Clone sizes are given selectively: once, few, many, or a class where the clone is expanded.

>TRBV29-1|TRBJ1-1|many|-
CSAVGGMKNTEAFF
TGCAGCGCCGTGGGAGGGATGAAGAACACTGAAGCTTTCTTT
>TRBV12-3/TRBV12-4|TRBJ2-7|few|-
CASSLTPFEQYF
TGTGCCAGCAGCCTCACCCCGTTTGAGCAGTACTTC
>TRBV29-1|TRBJ2-5|medium-sized|-
CSVDWLGQETQYF
TGCAGCGTTGACTGGCTAGGGCAAGAGACCCAGTACTTC
>TRBV3-1|TRBJ1-1|few|-
CASSPNRRSEAFF
TGTGCCAGCAGCCCCAACAGGAGGTCTGAAGCTTTCTTT
>TRBV5-4|TRBJ2-3|many|-
CASSREYGTDTQYF
TGTGCCAGCAGTCGGGAGTACGGCACAGATACGCAGTATTTT
>TRBV15|TRBJ2-1|many|TRBD2
CVTSRDQASGYNEQFF
TGTGTCACCAGCAGAGATCAGGCTAGCGGGTACAATGAGCAGTTCTTC
>TRBV20-1|TRBJ2-1|many|-
CSARDRVRSYNEQFF
TGCAGTGCTAGAGACAGGGTTCGGTCCTACAATGAGCAGTTCTTC
>TRBV7-2|TRBJ1-1|many|-
CASSPSLSNTEAFF
TGTGCCAGCAGCCCTAGCCTAAGTAACACTGAAGCTTTCTTT
>TRBV7-9|TRBJ2-1|many|-
CASTPRNRPYNEQFF
TGTGCCAGCACCCCTAGGAACCGCCCCTACAATGAGCAGTTCTTC
>TRBV4-2|TRBJ1-4|many|TRBD1
CASSQATGNEKLFF
TGTGCCAGCAGCCAAGCGACAGGGAACGAAAAACTGTTTTTT
>TRBV7-7|TRBJ2-3|few|-
CASSLVRTDTQYF
TGTGCTAGCAGCTTAGTCCGGACAGATACGCAGTATTTT
>TRBV11-2|TRBJ1-4|few|TRBD1
CASSFRDRTNEKLFF
TGTGCCAGCAGCTTCCGGGACAGGACTAATGAAAAACTGTTTTTT
>TRBV7-7|TRBJ2-3|-|-
CASSQTGATDTQYF
TGTGCTAGCAGCCAAACGGGGGCCACAGATACGCAGTATTTT
>TRBV6-6|TRBJ1-2|many|-
CASSYLQADYGYTF
TGTGCCAGCAGTTACCTACAGGCCGACTATGGCTACACCTTC
>TRBV30|TRBJ1-1|many|TRBD1
CAWSLQGDTEAFF
TGTGCCTGGAGTTTACAGGGGGACACTGAAGCTTTCTTT
>TRBV12-3/TRBV12-4|TRBJ1-1|many|TRBD1
CASSFQGQKNTEAFF
TGTGCCAGCAGTTTTCAGGGACAGAAGAACACTGAAGCTTTCTTT
>TRBV18|TRBJ2-5|-|-
CASSPPGIRETQYF
TGTGCCAGCTCACCCCCGGGGATACGAGAGACCCAGTACTTC
>TRBV6-1|TRBJ1-2|many|-
CASSDQNYGYTF
TGTGCCAGCAGTGACCAGAACTATGGCTACACCTTC
>TRBV7-6|TRBJ1-1|many|TRBD1
CASSRGQDTEAFF
TGTGCCAGCAGCAGGGGACAGGACACTGAAGCTTTCTTT
>TRBV28|TRBJ2-5|many|-
CASSPGQQETQYF
TGTGCCAGCAGCCCAGGACAGCAAGAGACCCAGTACTTC
>TRBV2|TRBJ2-5|-|TRBD2
CASTKAGGETQYF
TGTGCCAGCACGAAAGCGGGAGGAGAGACCCAGTACTTC
>TRBV7-2|TRBJ2-5|few|TRBD2
CASSLGTSGYQETQYF
TGTGCCAGCAGCTTAGGAACTAGCGGGTACCAAGAGACCCAGTACTTC
>TRBV12-3/TRBV12-4|TRBJ1-1|-|-
CASSLEEVNTEAFF
TGTGCCAGCAGTTTAGAAGAAGTGAACACTGAAGCTTTCTTT
>TRBV5-8|TRBJ2-3|-|TRBD1
CASSQGTGILGDTQYF
TGTGCCAGCAGCCAAGGGACAGGGATCCTAGGAGATACGCAGTATTTT
>TRBV7-9|TRBJ1-5|many|TRBD1
CASSLGTGANQPQHF
TGTGCCAGCAGCTTAGGGACAGGGGCCAATCAGCCCCAGCATTTT
>TRBV12-3/TRBV12-4|TRBJ2-1|few|TRBD2
CASSIGTSGWGEQFF
TGTGCCAGCAGTATCGGGACTAGCGGTTGGGGTGAGCAGTTCTTC
>TRBV29-1|TRBJ2-1|many|-
CSVAETALALGQFF
TGCAGCGTTGCGGAGACAGCGCTCGCCTTGGGGCAGTTCTTC
>TRBV6-1|TRBJ2-1|few|-
CASTIASNNEQFF
TGTGCCAGCACAATAGCGTCAAACAATGAGCAGTTCTTC
>TRBV28|TRBJ2-7|-|-
CASSLGEGAEYF
TGTGCCAGCAGTTTAGGGGAAGGAGCCGAGTACTTC
>TRBV6-6|TRBJ2-7|many|-
CASSYPGGAVSSYEQYF
TGTGCCAGCAGTTACCCCGGGGGTGCGGTTAGCTCCTACGAGCAGTACTTC
>TRBV12-3/TRBV12-4|TRBJ2-1|many|TRBD2
CASSLKASGEQFF
TGTGCCAGCAGTTTAAAGGCTAGCGGTGAGCAGTTCTTC
>TRBV12-3/TRBV12-4|TRBJ2-1|many|TRBD2
CASSPSGSVYNEQFF
TGTGCCAGCAGCCCAAGCGGGAGCGTCTACAATGAGCAGTTCTTC
>TRBV11-2|TRBJ2-7|many|-
CASSFESGGAYEQYF
TGTGCCAGCAGCTTTGAGTCTGGGGGCGCCTACGAGCAGTACTTC
>TRBV20-1|TRBJ1-4|many|-
CSARDLQKRNEKLFF
TGCAGTGCTAGAGATCTCCAGAAAAGAAATGAAAAACTGTTTTTT
>TRBV12-3/TRBV12-4|TRBJ2-2|many|-
CASSLPRGYTGELFF
TGTGCCAGCAGCCTCCCTAGGGGTTACACCGGGGAGCTGTTTTTT
>TRBV18|TRBJ2-1|many|TRBD2
CASSPWPSRGDEQFF
TGTGCCAGCTCACCATGGCCCAGCCGGGGGGATGAGCAGTTCTTC
>TRBV5-4|TRBJ2-3|medium-sized|-
CASSLLATDTDTQYF
TGTGCCAGCAGCTTACTAGCCACTGACACAGATACGCAGTATTTT
>TRBV20-1|TRBJ2-5|many|-
CSARDGYYPLRETQYF
TGCAGTGCTAGAGATGGGTACTATCCACTGAGAGAGACCCAGTACTTC
>TRBV5-1|TRBJ2-1|many|-
CASSPPQAFNEQFF
TGCGCCAGCAGCCCGCCCCAGGCTTTCAATGAGCAGTTCTTC
>TRBV7-8|TRBJ1-4|many|-
CASSLRDSNEKLFF
TGTGCCAGCAGTCTCCGGGACTCTAATGAAAAACTGTTTTTT
>TRBV19|TRBJ1-4|many|-
CASSIERFDEKLFF
TGTGCCAGTAGTATTGAACGGTTCGATGAAAAACTGTTTTTT